There are many counts of the clone carrying this TCR beta chain. Its cognate antigen is unknown. Aged 18 to 65, hyperthyroidism patients had new diagnoses of under 2 months' duration. For repertoire sequencing, the TCR beta CDR3 regions were amplified from RNA transcripts. After a first-round RT-PCR with HTBI primers, a second-round multiplex PCR was run. TCRdb fed the multiplex PCR reads into MiXCR, producing one record per CDR3 protein. Of 300,000 to 400,000 distinct CDR3 sequences listed, approximately 17% are singletons. The data were taken from a study of Graves' ophthalmopathy and Graves' hyperthyroidism. About the research overall: Ahead of any treatment, peripheral blood was obtained at the initial diagnosis.

This CDR3 contains 14 residues. V lost 0 bases, J lost 3 bases, and 9 bases lay in between. Per the germline V gene, CDR1 is MNHEY and CDR2 is SMNVEV (reference sequence). Study-wide points: Most expanded clonotypes from thyroid (those above 0.001 frequency) were also found in blood. The 13-signature model separated ophthalmopathy from stable hyperthyroidism at over 85% sensitivity and nearly 83% specificity.

The rearrangement links TRBV27 to TRBJ2-7, with D possibly being TRBD1 (6 bases). The clonotype was recovered from an adult woman with stable Graves' hyperthyroidism. Sample: peripheral blood. CDR3 nucleotides: TGTGCCAGCAGTTTATCGGACAGCATCTACGAGCAGTACTTC. Translated: CASSLSDSIYEQYF.